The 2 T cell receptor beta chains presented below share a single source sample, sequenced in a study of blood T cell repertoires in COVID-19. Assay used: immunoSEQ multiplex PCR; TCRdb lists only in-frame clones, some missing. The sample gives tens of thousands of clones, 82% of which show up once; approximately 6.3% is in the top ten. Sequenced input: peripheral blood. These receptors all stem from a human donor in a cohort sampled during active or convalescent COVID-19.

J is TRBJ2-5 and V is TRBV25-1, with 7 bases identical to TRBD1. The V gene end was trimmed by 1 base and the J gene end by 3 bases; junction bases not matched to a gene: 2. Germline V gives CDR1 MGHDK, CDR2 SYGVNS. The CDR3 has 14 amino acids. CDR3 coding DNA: TGTGCCAGCAGTGAATTGGGGACAGAAGAGACCCAGTACTTC. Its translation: CASSELGTEETQYF.

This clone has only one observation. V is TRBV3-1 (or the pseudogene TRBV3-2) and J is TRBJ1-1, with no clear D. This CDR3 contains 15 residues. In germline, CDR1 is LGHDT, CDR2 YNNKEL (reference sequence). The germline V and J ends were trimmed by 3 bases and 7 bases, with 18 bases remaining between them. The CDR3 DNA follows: TGTGCCAGCAGCCAGACTACCCAGGCCCACTATGAAGCTTTCTTT. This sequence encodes CASSQTTQAHYEAFF.